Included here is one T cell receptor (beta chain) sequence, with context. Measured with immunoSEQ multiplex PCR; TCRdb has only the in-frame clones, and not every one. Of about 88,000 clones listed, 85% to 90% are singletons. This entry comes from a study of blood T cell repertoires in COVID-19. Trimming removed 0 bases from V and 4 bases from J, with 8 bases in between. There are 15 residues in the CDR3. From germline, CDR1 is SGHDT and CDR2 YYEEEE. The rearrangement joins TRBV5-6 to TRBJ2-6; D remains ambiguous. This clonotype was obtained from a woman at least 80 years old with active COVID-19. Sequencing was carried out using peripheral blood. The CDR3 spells CASSLVTSGANVLTF. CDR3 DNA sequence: TGTGCCAGCAGCTTGGTGACATCCGGGGCCAACGTCCTGACTTTC.